This T cell receptor beta chain came from a study of control samples from healthy donors and cancer patients. Germline V lookup: CDR1 MDHEN, CDR2 SYDVKM. The CDR3 is 14 residues long. V was pared by 5 bases and J by 1 base, with 9 bases between. Assay used: immunoSEQ multiplex PCR; TCRdb lists only in-frame clones, some missing. This sample yields 35,000 to 45,000 clones, of which around 78% are seen a single time; about 50% belongs to the top ten. The receptor comes from a man aged 55 to 70 in good health. The source material was blood. V is TRBV28 and J is TRBJ1-5; perhaps TRBD1 as D (5 bases). The DNA for the CDR3 is TGTGCCAGCAGTCGACAGCCAAGCAATCAGCCCCAGCATTTT. This encodes CASSRQPSNQPQHF.